Below are 32 T cell receptor beta chains sequenced from a single sample in a study of shared clonotypes between healthy human individuals. The assay was immunoSEQ multiplex PCR, and TCRdb's table has in-frame clones only and misses some. Counted here are millions of clones, roughly 93% occurring once; the ten biggest clones make up 0.39%. Material: naive CD4+ T cells from PBMCs. Sample subset: CD45RA+ positively selected. The receptors were gathered from a man aged 18 to 35 in good health. Some clones in this sample may be carry-over from other donors' samples.

The rearrangement links TRBV7-9 to TRBJ1-1; 7 positions agree with TRBD1. The CDR3 runs to 15 residues. The V segment lost 5 bases and the J segment 1 base; nucleotides outside the gene matches: 7. CDR1 and CDR2 from the germline V gene are SEHNR and FQNEAQ (reference sequence). CDR3 bases: TGTGCCAGCAGCCCTAGGGCAGGGGGGAACACTGAAGCTTTCTTT. Protein sequence: CASSPRAGGNTEAFF. The entire variable domain, with the rest obtained from reference TRBV7-9 and TRBJ1-1, is as follows: DTGVSQNPRHKITKRGQNVTFRCDPISEHNRLYWYRQTLGQGPEFLTYFQNEAQLEKSRLLSDRFSAERPKGSFSTLEIQRTEQGDSAMYLCASSPRAGGNTEAFFGQGTRLTVV.

The chain couples TRBV7-4 to TRBJ2-4; D unclear. The CDR3 contains 13 residues. V was pared by 3 bases and J by 2 bases, with 5 bases between. Looked up from germline, CDR1 is SGHVT and CDR2 is SQSDAQ. CDR3 protein: CASSFPSKNIQYF. In DNA form, the CDR3 reads TGTGCCAGCAGCTTCCCCTCCAAAAACATTCAGTACTTC.

This chain uses TRBV27 with TRBJ2-1; 13 bases align to TRBD2. In germline, CDR1 is MNHEY, CDR2 SMNVEV (reference sequence). This CDR3 contains 16 residues. V lost 4 bases, J lost 7 bases, and 7 bases stayed unmatched. The CDR3 DNA reads TGTGCCAGCAGTTCCTGGACTAGCGGGAGTAAGAATGAGCAGTTCTTC. It encodes CASSSWTSGSKNEQFF.

The J gene is TRBJ2-7, the V gene TRBV7-9; TRBD1 matches at 7 bases. V lost 5 bases and J lost 4; bases outside the gene matches: 8. CDR1 and CDR2 from the germline V gene are SEHNR and FQNEAQ (reference sequence). The CDR3 length is 14 residues. Here the CDR3 reads CASSRDQGEYEQYF. The CDR3 DNA sequence: TGTGCCAGCAGCCGTGATCAGGGGGAATACGAGCAGTACTTC.

This clone was observed once. This chain uses TRBV7-9 with TRBJ1-2; 9 positions match TRBD1. Germline V gene lookup returns CDR1 SEHNR and CDR2 FQNEAQ (reference sequence). The CDR3 runs 16 residues. V lost 1 base to trimming and J lost 4 bases; unmatched junction nucleotides: 7. CDR3 nucleotides: TGTGCCAGCAGCTTAGGGACAGGGGCCAGCTTCTATGGCTACACCTTC. Its translation is CASSLGTGASFYGYTF.

The chain uses TRBV27 and TRBJ2-7; D is perhaps TRBD1 (6 bases). Germline CDR1 MNHEY, CDR2 SMNVEV (reference sequence). The V end was cut by 4 bases, the J end by 1 base, with 11 bases between. This CDR3 region has 14 residues. This chain's CDR3 is CASSYRDGSYEQYF. CDR3 in DNA: TGTGCCAGCAGTTACAGGGATGGATCCTACGAGCAGTACTTC.

This clone was seen a few times. This chain links TRBV7-9 with TRBJ1-1; D unresolved. Trimming took 4 bases from V and 4 from J, leaving 10 bases between them. The V gene's germline CDR1 is SEHNR and CDR2 FQNEAQ (reference sequence). This CDR3 region has 13 residues. The CDR3 DNA reads as TGTGCCAGCAGCTACACCGGGGTCACTGAAGCTTTCTTT. This codes for CASSYTGVTEAFF.

The chain employs TRBV6-5 and TRBJ1-3; 7 bases match TRBD1. Germline trimming cut 5 bases from V and 4 bases from J; bases unmatched to any gene: 8. Germline V CDR1 and CDR2: MNHEY, SVGAGI. This CDR3 contains 15 residues. For the CDR3, the DNA is TGTGCCAGCAGTGGCGAACAGGGGAGAGGAAACACCATATATTTT. Translated, it gives CASSGEQGRGNTIYF.

As for this clone: Other nucleotide sequences in the sample specify the same CDR3. This sequence joins TRBV2 and TRBJ2-3, with D uncertain. The V end lost 3 bases, the J end lost 5 bases, and 9 bases lay between the germline ends. CDR1 and CDR2 (germline): SNHLY, FYNNEI. The CDR3 is 13 residues long. DNA of the CDR3: TGTGCCAGCAGTGACGGCGGCGGAGATACGCAGTATTTT. Translating it yields CASSDGGGDTQYF. Full variable domain (remainder filled in from reference TRBV2 and TRBJ2-3): EPEVTQTPSHQVTQMGQEVILRCVPISNHLYFYWYRQILGQKVEFLVSFYNNEISEKSEIFDDQFSVERPDGSNFTLKIRSTKLEDSAMYFCASSDGGGDTQYFGPGTRLTVL.

The chain uses TRBV7-3 and TRBJ2-7; TRBD1 matches 7 bases. Germline CDR1 reads SGHTA; CDR2 reads FQGTGA. V trimming: 5 bases; J trimming: 0 bases; junction bases outside the gene matches: 4. The CDR3 has 14 amino acids. CDR3 protein: CASSPDRSSYEQYF. Here the CDR3 DNA reads TGTGCCAGCAGCCCGGACAGGAGCTCCTACGAGCAGTACTTC. The whole variable domain, filled in from reference TRBV7-3 and TRBJ2-7, reads GAGVSQTPSNKVTEKGKYVELRCDPISGHTALYWYRQSLGQGPEFLIYFQGTGAADDSGLPNDRFFAVRPEGSVSTLKIQRTERGDSAVYLCASSPDRSSYEQYFGPGTRLTVT.

Notes on this clone: The sample carries other DNA sequences with the same CDR3. The rearrangement uses TRBV5-1 and TRBJ2-1; D perhaps matches TRBD2 (6 bases). The CDR3 runs 13 residues. The germline CDR1 and CDR2 sequences are SGHRS and YFSETQ. V lost 2 bases and J 6 bases, leaving 9 bases between the germline ends. Written as DNA, the CDR3 is TGCGCCAGCAGCTTAGGAGGGGCCAATGAGCAGTTCTTC. As protein: CASSLGGANEQFF.

The chain is built from TRBV29-1 and TRBJ2-3; TRBD1 aligns across 8 bases. The CDR3 has 14 amino acids. CDR1 and CDR2 from the germline V gene are SQVTM and ANQGSEA. V dropped 7 bases and J dropped 3; count of bases not matched to a gene: 9. In DNA form, the CDR3 reads TGCAGCGCCTCGATAGGACAGGGTACAGATACGCAGTATTTT. As protein: CSASIGQGTDTQYF.

The chain is built from TRBV6-1 and TRBJ2-2, with TRBD1 as a possible D gene (5 bases). This CDR3 has 15 residues. Germline CDR1 and CDR2: MNHNS and SASEGT. V shed 5 bases and J shed 6 bases, with 16 bases lying between them. CDR3 coding DNA: TGTGCCAGCAGTACCCATACGACAGTTCCCGGGGAGCTGTTTTTT. Translated: CASSTHTTVPGELFF.

V is TRBV18 and J is TRBJ2-7; 7 bases match TRBD1. The CDR3 sequence is 15 residues long. V dropped 4 bases and J dropped 4; count of bases not matched to a gene: 10. Germline V gene sequence: CDR1 KGHSH, CDR2 LQKENI. The CDR3 here is CASSLGQDLPYEQYF. DNA for the CDR3: TGTGCCAGCTCACTCGGACAGGATCTTCCTTACGAGCAGTACTTC.

The V call is TRBV7-2, the J call TRBJ2-4, with 14 nucleotides matching TRBD2. This CDR3 is built from 17 residues. V shed 5 bases and J 9 bases; nucleotides not matched to a gene: 12. CDR1 is SGHTA, CDR2 FQGNSA, per germline. CDR3 sequence (DNA): TGTGCCAGCAGCAGGAGACCGACTAGCGGGAGGGCGGTCATTCAGTACTTC. Its translation: CASSRRPTSGRAVIQYF.

The chain is built from TRBV7-9 and TRBJ2-3, with no clear D. Germline CDR1 is SEHNR and CDR2 is FQNEAQ (reference sequence). Trimming removed 5 bases from V and 4 bases from J, with 16 bases in between. The CDR3 loop spans 15 amino acids. The CDR3 region has the DNA TGTGCCAGCAGCCCCATTAGGCCTGGGGCAGATACGCAGTATTTT. Translated, it gives CASSPIRPGADTQYF. The full variable domain, completed using reference TRBV7-9 and TRBJ2-3, is DTGVSQNPRHKITKRGQNVTFRCDPISEHNRLYWYRQTLGQGPEFLTYFQNEAQLEKSRLLSDRFSAERPKGSFSTLEIQRTEQGDSAMYLCASSPIRPGADTQYFGPGTRLTVL.

This clone has only one observation. The rearrangement links TRBV5-4 to TRBJ2-3; TRBD2 aligns across 11 bases. The CDR3 loop spans 17 amino acids. V trimming: 5 bases; J trimming: 5 bases; junction bases outside the gene matches: 13. CDR1 is SGHNT and CDR2 is YYREEE in the germline V gene (reference sequence). CDR3 coding DNA: TGTGCCAGCAGGCACAGTTCCACTAGCGGGAGATTAGATACGCAGTATTTT. Translated: CASRHSSTSGRLDTQYF.

This chain uses TRBV29-1 with TRBJ1-4, with D maybe TRBD1 (5 bases). Germline V gene sequence: CDR1 SQVTM, CDR2 ANQGSEA. CDR3 length: 13 residues. Trimming removed 4 bases from V and 3 bases from J, with 9 bases in between. CDR3 DNA: TGCAGCGTTGTAAAGGGACCTAATGAAAAACTGTTTTTT. Protein: CSVVKGPNEKLFF.

The rearrangement uses TRBV7-6 and TRBJ2-1; D is uncertain. V was clipped by 4 bases and J by 0 bases, with 13 bases between them. Germline V lookup: CDR1 SGHVS, CDR2 FNYEAQ. This CDR3 contains 16 residues. The CDR3 DNA reads TGTGCCAGCAGCTCAGTCTTTCGGGTCTCCTACAATGAGCAGTTCTTC. Translated, it gives CASSSVFRVSYNEQFF.

The chain couples TRBV18 to TRBJ2-5; possible D gene TRBD2, 5 bases. The CDR3 spans 17 residues. Germline CDR1 is KGHSH and CDR2 is LQKENI. The V end was cut by 2 bases, the J end by 5 bases, with 21 bases between. The CDR3 reads CASSPNLEVASVETQYF. For the CDR3, the DNA is TGTGCCAGCTCACCAAACTTGGAGGTAGCCTCTGTCGAGACCCAGTACTTC.

The chain employs TRBV4-3 and TRBJ1-1; D might be TRBD1 (5 bases). The CDR3 is 15 residues long. The V end lost 2 bases, the J end lost 3 bases, and 13 bases lay between the germline ends. Looked up from germline, CDR1 is LGHNA and CDR2 is YSLEER. CDR3: CASSQYKGQDTEAFF. CDR3 nucleotides: TGCGCCAGCAGCCAATATAAGGGGCAGGACACTGAAGCTTTCTTT.

This clone has a single count. CDR3: CASSQDILGSTDTQYF. The CDR3 nucleotides read TGCGCCAGCAGCCAAGATATCCTAGGGAGCACAGATACGCAGTATTTT. The V call is TRBV4-3, the J call TRBJ2-3, with D unresolved. This CDR3 region has 16 residues. Deletions cut 0 bases from V and 0 bases from J, with 10 bases between. CDR1 and CDR2 (germline): LGHNA, YSLEER.

The rearrangement uses TRBV5-1 and TRBJ2-7; the match to TRBD2 covers 10 bases. Germline CDR1 reads SGHRS; CDR2 reads YFSETQ. This CDR3 has 15 residues. V shed 4 bases, J shed 4 bases, and the junction held 8 bases outside the gene matches. CDR3 amino acids: CASSASSGSGYEQYF. The CDR3 DNA follows: TGCGCCAGCAGCGCTTCTAGCGGGAGCGGATACGAGCAGTACTTC.

This chain joins TRBV4-1 and TRBJ2-5, with 7 nucleotides matching TRBD2. The J call could be wrong; TRBJ2-7 is a better fit for the DNA end. The CDR3 length is 16 residues. The germline gives CDR1 MGHRA, CDR2 YSYEKL. CDR3 in DNA: TGCGCCAGCAGCCAAGAACTCGGCGGGAGTTTGAACGAGCAGTACTTC. It encodes CASSQELGGSLNEQYF.

In its sample, this clone was seen once. CDR3 protein: CASSIADRDYTF. Written as DNA, the CDR3 is TGTGCCAGTAGTATAGCGGACAGGGACTACACCTTC. V usage is TRBV19 and J usage is TRBJ1-2, with 8 bases identical to TRBD1. This CDR3 is built from 12 residues. Germline CDR1 reads LNHDA; CDR2 reads SQIVND (reference sequence). Trimming at V came to 1 base and at J to 10 bases, leaving 2 bases not matched to a gene.

The V call is TRBV19, the J call TRBJ2-7; 8 bases align to TRBD2. V was clipped by 9 bases and J by 6 bases; unmatched bases: 16. Germline V gene data show CDR1 as LNHDA and CDR2 as SQIVND (reference sequence). The CDR3 sequence is 15 residues long. The CDR3 here is CARPWGGGRTSEQYF. CDR3 in DNA: TGTGCCAGACCCTGGGGCGGGGGGAGGACCTCCGAGCAGTACTTC.

This sequence joins TRBV5-1 and TRBJ2-1; 9 bases line up with TRBD1. J lost 7 bases, V lost 0 bases, and 11 bases had no gene match. Germline assignment: CDR1 SGHRS and CDR2 YFSETQ. The CDR3 loop spans 17 amino acids. This CDR3 reads CASSLGSGQGSQNEQFF. The CDR3 DNA reads as TGCGCCAGCAGCTTGGGTTCAGGACAGGGGTCCCAGAATGAGCAGTTCTTC. Full variable domain (rest looked up from reference TRBV5-1 and TRBJ2-1): KAGVTQTPRYLIKTRGQQVTLSCSPISGHRSVSWYQQTPGQGLQFLFEYFSETQRNKGNFPGRFSGRQFSNSRSEMNVSTLELGDSALYLCASSLGSGQGSQNEQFFGPGTRLTVL.

On this clone itself: This specimen includes other DNA sequences encoding the same CDR3. This chain connects TRBV18 to TRBJ1-1, with 9 bases matching TRBD1. The length of the CDR3 is 15 residues. Germline V gene data show CDR1 as KGHSH and CDR2 as LQKENI. V gave up 3 bases and J gave up 2 bases; unmatched junction bases: 4. The CDR3 is CASSPGTGINTEAFF. The CDR3, as DNA: TGTGCCAGCTCACCCGGGACAGGGATTAACACTGAAGCTTTCTTT. The full variable domain, its missing parts supplied by reference TRBV18 and TRBJ1-1, is NAGVMQNPRHLVRRRGQEARLRCSPMKGHSHVYWYRQLPEEGLKFMVYLQKENIIDESGMPKERFSAEFPKEGPSILRIQQVVRGDSAAYFCASSPGTGINTEAFFGQGTRLTVV.

J is TRBJ1-5 and V is TRBV27; D is uncertain. The germline V gene has CDR1 MNHEY and CDR2 SMNVEV (reference sequence). Trimming took 6 bases from V and 0 from J, leaving 6 bases between them. The CDR3 totals 13 residues. CDR3 in amino acids: CASRHNSNQPQHF. For the CDR3, the DNA is TGTGCCAGCAGACACAATAGCAATCAGCCCCAGCATTTT.

This clone has just one count. The rearrangement links TRBV28 to TRBJ1-1; no clear D. Germline loops: CDR1 MDHEN, CDR2 SYDVKM. The CDR3 length is 15 residues. Trimming left V 5 bases short and J 1 base short, with 14 bases between. This CDR3 is CASSLPGVQNTEAFF. The CDR3 nucleotides are TGTGCCAGCAGTCTGCCCGGGGTACAGAACACTGAAGCTTTCTTT.

The chain recombines TRBV7-3 with TRBJ2-3, with D maybe TRBD1 (6 bases). Germline V gene sequence: CDR1 SGHTA, CDR2 FQGTGA. V lost 5 bases, J lost 3 bases, and 9 bases lay in between. The CDR3 is made up of 13 amino acids. CDR3 sequence (DNA): TGTGCCAGCAGCCCACAGGGAACAGATACGCAGTATTTT. This codes for CASSPQGTDTQYF.

The J gene is TRBJ1-1, the V gene TRBV2; D might be TRBD1 (5 bases). V lost 4 bases, J lost 6 bases, and 15 bases lay in between. The CDR3 extends over 14 amino acids. CDR1 SNHLY and CDR2 FYNNEI come from the germline V gene. The CDR3 DNA reads as TGTGCCAGCAGTGGGGGGATCCGGAGCGCTGAAGCTTTCTTT. As protein: CASSGGIRSAEAFF.